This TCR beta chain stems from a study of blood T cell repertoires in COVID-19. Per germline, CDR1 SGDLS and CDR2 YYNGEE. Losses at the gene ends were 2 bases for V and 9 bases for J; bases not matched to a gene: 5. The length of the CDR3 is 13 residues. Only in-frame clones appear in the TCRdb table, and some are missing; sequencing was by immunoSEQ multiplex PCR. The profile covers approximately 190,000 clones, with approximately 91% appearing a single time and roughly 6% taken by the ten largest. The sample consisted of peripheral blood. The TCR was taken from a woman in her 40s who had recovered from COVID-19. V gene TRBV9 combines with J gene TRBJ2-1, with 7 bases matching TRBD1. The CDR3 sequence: CASSVEGAREQFF. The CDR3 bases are TGTGCCAGCAGCGTTGAGGGGGCACGTGAGCAGTTCTTC.